Included here is one TCR beta chain sequence, with context. The sample is drawn from a study of technical replicates of blood from a few donors. Data came from immunoSEQ multiplex PCR; TCRdb stores just in-frame clones and leaves some out. The table records about 98,000 clones, 95% of them present only once. The origin of this receptor is a human donor in good health. The sequenced sample was T cells isolated from PBMCs.

As DNA, the CDR3 is TGTGCCAGCAGCCAGACTAGCGGGAGTAGTCAGTACTTC. Amino acid sequence: CASSQTSGSSQYF. This chain uses TRBV28 with TRBJ2-5, with 12 bases identical to TRBD2. The CDR3 totals 13 residues. V dropped 6 bases and J dropped 11; count of bases not matched to a gene: 7. Germline lookup yields CDR1 MDHEN and CDR2 SYDVKM.